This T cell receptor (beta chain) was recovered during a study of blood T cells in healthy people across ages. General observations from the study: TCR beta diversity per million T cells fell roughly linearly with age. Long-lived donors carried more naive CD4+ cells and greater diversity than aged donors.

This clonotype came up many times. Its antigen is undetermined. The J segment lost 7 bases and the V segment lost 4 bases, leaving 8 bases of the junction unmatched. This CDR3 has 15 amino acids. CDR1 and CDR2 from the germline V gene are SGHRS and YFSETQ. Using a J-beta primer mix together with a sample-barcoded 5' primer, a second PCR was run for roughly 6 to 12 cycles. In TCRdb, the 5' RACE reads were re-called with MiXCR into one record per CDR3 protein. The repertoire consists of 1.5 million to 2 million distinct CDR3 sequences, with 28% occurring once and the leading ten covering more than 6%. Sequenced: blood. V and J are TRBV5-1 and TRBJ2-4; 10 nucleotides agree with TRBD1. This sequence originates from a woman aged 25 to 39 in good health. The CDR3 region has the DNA TGCGCCAGCAGCCCGGGACAGGGGTTTCGGAACATTCAGTACTTC. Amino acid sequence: CASSPGQGFRNIQYF.